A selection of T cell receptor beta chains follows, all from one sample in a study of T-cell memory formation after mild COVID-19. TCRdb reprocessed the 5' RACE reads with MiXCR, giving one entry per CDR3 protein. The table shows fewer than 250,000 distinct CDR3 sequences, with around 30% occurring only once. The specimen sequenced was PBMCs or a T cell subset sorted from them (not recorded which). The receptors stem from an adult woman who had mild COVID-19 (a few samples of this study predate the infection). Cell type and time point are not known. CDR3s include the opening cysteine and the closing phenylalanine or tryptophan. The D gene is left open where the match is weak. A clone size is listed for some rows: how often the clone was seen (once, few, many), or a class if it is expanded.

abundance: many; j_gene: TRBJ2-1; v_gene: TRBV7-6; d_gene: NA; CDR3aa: CASSRTQEPSNNEQFF; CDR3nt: TGTGCCAGCAGCCGAACACAGGAACCAAGCAACAATGAGCAGTTCTTC
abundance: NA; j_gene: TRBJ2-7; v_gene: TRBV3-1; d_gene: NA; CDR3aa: CASSQESQGHYEQYF; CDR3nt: TGTGCCAGCAGCCAAGAGTCCCAGGGGCACTACGAGCAGTACTTC
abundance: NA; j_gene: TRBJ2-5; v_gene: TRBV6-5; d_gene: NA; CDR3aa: CASSYSRPGRETQYF; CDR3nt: TGTGCCAGCAGTTACTCGCGCCCGGGTCGGGAGACCCAGTACTTC
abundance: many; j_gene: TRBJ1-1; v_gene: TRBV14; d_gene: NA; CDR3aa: CASSQWGNTEAFF; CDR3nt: TGTGCCAGCAGCCAGTGGGGGAACACTGAAGCTTTCTTT
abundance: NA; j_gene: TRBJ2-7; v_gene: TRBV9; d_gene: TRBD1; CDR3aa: CASSRQGLVYEQYF; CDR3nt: TGTGCCAGCAGTAGACAGGGGCTAGTCTACGAGCAGTACTTC
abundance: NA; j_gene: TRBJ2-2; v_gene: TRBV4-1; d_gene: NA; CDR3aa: CASSQVGGADTGELFF; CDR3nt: TGCGCCAGCAGCCAAGTAGGGGGAGCGGACACCGGGGAGCTGTTTTTT
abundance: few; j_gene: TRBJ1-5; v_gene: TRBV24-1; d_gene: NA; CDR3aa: CATAPGDYQPQHF; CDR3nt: TGTGCCACCGCCCCGGGAGACTATCAGCCCCAGCATTTT
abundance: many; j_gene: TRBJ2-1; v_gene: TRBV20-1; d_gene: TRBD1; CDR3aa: CSATERGRLDNEQFF; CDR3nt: TGCAGTGCAACAGAGAGGGGGCGGTTGGACAATGAGCAGTTCTTC
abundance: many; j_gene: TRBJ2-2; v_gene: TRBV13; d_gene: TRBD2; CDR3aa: CASSSSGGTGELFF; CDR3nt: TGTGCCAGCAGCTCCAGCGGGGGTACCGGGGAGCTGTTTTTT
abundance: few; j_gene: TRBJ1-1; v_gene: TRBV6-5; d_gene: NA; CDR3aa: CASSYWGSGDTEAFF; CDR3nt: TGTGCCAGCAGTTACTGGGGCAGTGGGGACACTGAAGCTTTCTTT
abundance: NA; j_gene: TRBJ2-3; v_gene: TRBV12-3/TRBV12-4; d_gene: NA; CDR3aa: CASSTPLGVGSTDTQYF; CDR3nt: TGTGCCAGCAGTACCCCCCTTGGGGTTGGGAGCACAGATACGCAGTATTTT
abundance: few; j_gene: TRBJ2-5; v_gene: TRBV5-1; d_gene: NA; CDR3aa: CASKEGIETQYF; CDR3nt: TGCGCCAGCAAGGAAGGGATAGAGACCCAGTACTTC
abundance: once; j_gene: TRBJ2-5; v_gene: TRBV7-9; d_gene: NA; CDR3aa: CASSVKQVLGGETQYF; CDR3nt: TGTGCCAGCAGCGTAAAACAGGTCCTCGGAGGGGAGACCCAGTACTTC
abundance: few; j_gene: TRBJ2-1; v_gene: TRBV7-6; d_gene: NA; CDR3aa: CASSLGVDSYNEQFF; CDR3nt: TGTGCCAGCAGCTTGGGGGTAGACTCGTACAATGAGCAGTTCTTC
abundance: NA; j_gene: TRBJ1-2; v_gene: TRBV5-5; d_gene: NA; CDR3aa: CASSVGGGYGYTF; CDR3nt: TGTGCCAGCAGCGTGGGGGGTGGCTATGGCTACACCTTC
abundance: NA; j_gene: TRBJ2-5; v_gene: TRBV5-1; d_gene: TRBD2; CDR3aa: CASSLASSGISETQYF; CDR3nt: TGCGCCAGCAGCTTGGCTTCTAGCGGGATCTCGGAGACCCAGTACTTC
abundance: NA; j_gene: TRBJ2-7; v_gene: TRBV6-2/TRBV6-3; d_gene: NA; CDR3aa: CSSSLRDGSYEQYF; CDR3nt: TGTTCCAGCAGCCTCCGGGACGGGTCCTACGAGCAGTACTTC
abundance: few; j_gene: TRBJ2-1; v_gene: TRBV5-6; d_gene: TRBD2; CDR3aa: CASSFFGGSSYNEQFF; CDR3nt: TGTGCCAGCAGCTTTTTTGGCGGGAGCTCCTACAATGAGCAGTTCTTC
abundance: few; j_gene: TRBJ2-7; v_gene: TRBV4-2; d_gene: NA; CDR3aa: CASSLRGHEQYF; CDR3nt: TGTGCCAGCAGCCTCAGGGGCCACGAGCAGTACTTC
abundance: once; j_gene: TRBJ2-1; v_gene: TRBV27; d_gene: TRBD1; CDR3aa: CASTLGTGSYNEQFF; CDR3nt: TGTGCCAGCACTTTGGGGACAGGCAGTTACAATGAGCAGTTCTTC
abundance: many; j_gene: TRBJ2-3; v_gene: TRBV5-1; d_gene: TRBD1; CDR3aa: CASSLGQGTIGTQYF; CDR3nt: TGCGCCAGCAGCTTGGGACAGGGTACGATCGGTACGCAGTATTTT
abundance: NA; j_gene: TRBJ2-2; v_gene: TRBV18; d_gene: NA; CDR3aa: CASSPEGGELFF; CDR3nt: TGTGCCAGCTCACCAGAGGGCGGGGAGCTGTTTTTT
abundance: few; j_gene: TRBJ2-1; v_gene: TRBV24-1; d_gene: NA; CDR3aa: CATSDLRTPYNEQFF; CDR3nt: TGTGCCACCAGTGATTTGAGGACTCCCTACAATGAGCAGTTCTTC
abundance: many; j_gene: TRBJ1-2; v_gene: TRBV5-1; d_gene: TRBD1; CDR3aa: CASSLGQGARGYTF; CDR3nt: TGCGCCAGCAGCTTGGGGCAGGGGGCACGTGGCTACACCTTC
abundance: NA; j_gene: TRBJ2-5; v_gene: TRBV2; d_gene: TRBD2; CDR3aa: CASRKSGGRETQYF; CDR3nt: TGTGCCAGCAGGAAGTCGGGGGGTAGGGAGACCCAGTACTTC
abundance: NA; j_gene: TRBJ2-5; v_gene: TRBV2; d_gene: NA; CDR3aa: CASSEASPGYF; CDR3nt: TGTGCCAGCAGTGAAGCGAGCCCCGGGTACTTC
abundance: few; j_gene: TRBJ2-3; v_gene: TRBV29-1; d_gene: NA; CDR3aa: CSVRDLHVGTQYF; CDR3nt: TGCAGCGTTCGGGACCTCCATGTGGGTACGCAGTATTTT
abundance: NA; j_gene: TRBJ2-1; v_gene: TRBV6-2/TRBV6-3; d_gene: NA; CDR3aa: CASSYVSLGNEQFF; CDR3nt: TGTGCCAGCAGTTACGTGTCCCTTGGCAATGAGCAGTTCTTC
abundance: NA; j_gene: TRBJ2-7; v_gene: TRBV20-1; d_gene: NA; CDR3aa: CSARGRLDYEQYF; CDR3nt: TGCAGTGCCCGAGGGAGACTAGACTACGAGCAGTACTTC
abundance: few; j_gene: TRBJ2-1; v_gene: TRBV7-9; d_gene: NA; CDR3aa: CASSRSYNEQFF; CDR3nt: TGTGCCAGCAGCCGATCTTACAATGAGCAGTTCTTC
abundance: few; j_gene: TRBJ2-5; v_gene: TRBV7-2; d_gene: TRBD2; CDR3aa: CASSQPGLGTQYF; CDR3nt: TGTGCCAGCAGCCAACCGGGACTAGGGACCCAGTACTTC
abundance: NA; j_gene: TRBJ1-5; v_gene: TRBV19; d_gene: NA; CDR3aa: CASNPGGGNQPQHF; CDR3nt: TGTGCCAGTAACCCGGGGGGAGGCAATCAGCCCCAGCATTTT
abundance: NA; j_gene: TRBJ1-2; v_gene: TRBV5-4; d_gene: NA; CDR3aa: CASSLGFQGKTNYGYTF; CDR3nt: TGTGCCAGCAGCTTGGGATTCCAAGGGAAAACTAACTATGGCTACACCTTC
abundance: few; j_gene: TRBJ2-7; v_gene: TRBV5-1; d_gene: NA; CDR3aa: CASSLGGGAREQYF; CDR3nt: TGCGCCAGCAGCTTGGGAGGTGGAGCCCGCGAGCAGTACTTC
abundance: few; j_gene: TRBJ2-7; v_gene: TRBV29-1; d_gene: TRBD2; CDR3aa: CSVEASGTYEQYF; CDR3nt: TGCAGCGTTGAGGCTAGCGGAACCTACGAGCAGTACTTC
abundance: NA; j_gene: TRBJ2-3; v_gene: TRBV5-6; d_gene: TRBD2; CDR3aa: CASSPSGGTDTQYF; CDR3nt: TGTGCCAGCAGTCCTAGCGGGGGCACAGATACGCAGTATTTT
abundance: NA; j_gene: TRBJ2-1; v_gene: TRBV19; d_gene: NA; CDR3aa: CASSIPWTRNEQFF; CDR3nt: TGTGCCAGTAGTATCCCTTGGACTCGAAATGAGCAGTTCTTC
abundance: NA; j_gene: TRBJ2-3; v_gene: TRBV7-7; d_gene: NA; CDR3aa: CASSLAGSSTDTQYF; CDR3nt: TGTGCCAGCAGCTTGGCGGGATCTAGCACAGATACGCAGTATTTT
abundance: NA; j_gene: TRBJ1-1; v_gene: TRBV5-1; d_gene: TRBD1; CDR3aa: CASSLAGRTGSDEAFF; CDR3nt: TGCGCCAGCAGCTTGGCCGGAAGGACAGGGTCGGATGAAGCTTTCTTT
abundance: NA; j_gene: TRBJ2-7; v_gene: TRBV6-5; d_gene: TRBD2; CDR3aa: CASSSLAGGGEQYF; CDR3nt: TGTGCCAGCAGTTCACTAGCGGGAGGGGGCGAGCAGTACTTC
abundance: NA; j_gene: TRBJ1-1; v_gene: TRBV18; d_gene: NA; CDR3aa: CASSSGQTSMNTEAFF; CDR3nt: TGTGCCAGCTCCTCTGGACAGACATCGATGAACACTGAAGCTTTCTTT
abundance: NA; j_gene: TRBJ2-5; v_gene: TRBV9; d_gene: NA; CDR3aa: CASSVGSNPGPQEMAQYF; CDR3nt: TGTGCCAGCAGCGTAGGTTCCAACCCTGGGCCCCAAGAGATGGCCCAGTACTTC